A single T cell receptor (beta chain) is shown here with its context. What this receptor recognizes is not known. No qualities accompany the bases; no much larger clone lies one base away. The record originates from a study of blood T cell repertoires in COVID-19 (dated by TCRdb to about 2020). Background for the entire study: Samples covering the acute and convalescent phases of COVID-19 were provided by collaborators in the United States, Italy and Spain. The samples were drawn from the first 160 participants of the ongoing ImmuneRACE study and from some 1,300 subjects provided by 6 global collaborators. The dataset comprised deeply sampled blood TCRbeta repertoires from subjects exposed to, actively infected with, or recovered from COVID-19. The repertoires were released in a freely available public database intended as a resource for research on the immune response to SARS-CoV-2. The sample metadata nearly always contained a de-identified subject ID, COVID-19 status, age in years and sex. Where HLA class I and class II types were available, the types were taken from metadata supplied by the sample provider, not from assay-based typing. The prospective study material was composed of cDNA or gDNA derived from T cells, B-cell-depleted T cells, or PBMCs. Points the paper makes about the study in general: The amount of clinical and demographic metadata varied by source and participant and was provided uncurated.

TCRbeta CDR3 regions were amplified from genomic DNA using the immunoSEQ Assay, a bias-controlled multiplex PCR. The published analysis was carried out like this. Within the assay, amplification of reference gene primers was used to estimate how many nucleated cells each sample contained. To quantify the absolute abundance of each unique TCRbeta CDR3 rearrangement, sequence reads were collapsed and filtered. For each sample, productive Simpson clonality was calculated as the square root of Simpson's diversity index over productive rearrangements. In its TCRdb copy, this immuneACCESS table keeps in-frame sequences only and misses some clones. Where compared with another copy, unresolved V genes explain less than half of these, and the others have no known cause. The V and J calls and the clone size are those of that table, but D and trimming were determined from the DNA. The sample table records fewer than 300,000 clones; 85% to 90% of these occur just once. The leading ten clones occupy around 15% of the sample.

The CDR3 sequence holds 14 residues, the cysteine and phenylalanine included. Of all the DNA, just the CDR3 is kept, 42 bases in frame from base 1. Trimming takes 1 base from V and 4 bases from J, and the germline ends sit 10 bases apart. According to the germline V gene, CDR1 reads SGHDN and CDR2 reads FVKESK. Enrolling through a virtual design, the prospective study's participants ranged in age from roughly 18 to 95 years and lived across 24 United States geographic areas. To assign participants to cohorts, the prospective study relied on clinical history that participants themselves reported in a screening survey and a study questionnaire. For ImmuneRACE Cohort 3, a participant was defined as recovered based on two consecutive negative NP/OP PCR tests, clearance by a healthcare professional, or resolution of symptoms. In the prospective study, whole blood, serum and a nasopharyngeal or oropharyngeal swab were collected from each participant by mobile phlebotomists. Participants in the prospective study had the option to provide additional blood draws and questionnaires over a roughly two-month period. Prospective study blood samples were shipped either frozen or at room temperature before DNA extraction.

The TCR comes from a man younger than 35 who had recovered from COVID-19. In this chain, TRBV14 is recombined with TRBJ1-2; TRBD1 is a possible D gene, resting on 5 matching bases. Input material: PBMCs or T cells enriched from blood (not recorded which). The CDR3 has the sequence CASSQVRDFYGYTF. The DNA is TGTGCCAGCAGCCAAGTTCGGGACTTCTATGGCTACACCTTC.